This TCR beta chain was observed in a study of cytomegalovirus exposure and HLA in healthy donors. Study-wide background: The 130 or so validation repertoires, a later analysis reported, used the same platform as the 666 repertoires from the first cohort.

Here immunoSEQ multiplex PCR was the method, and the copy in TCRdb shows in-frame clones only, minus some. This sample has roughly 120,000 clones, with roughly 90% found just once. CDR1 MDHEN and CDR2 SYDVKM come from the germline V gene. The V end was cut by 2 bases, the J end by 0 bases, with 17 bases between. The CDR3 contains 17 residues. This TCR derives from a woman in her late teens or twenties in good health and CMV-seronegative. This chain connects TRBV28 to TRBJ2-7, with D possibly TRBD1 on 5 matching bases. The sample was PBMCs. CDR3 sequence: CASSLPLQARISYEQYF. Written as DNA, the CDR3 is TGTGCCAGCAGTTTACCCTTACAGGCCCGGATCTCCTACGAGCAGTACTTC.